A single sample is the source of the 13 T cell receptor beta chains below, sequenced in a study of T-cell reconstitution after alpha-beta-depleted transplantation in children. For TCRbeta, the library was prepared with unique molecular identifiers. TCRdb processed the PCR reads anew with MiXCR; each CDR3 protein has one entry. The sample has around 250,000 distinct CDR3 sequences; over 20% are singletons. Sequences were derived from PBMCs, sampled before TCRalphabeta/CD19-depleted stem cell transplant. The receptors shown here come from a girl aged 2-15 years with Fanconi anemia, due to receive a stem cell transplant.

This clonotype was observed many times. V usage is TRBV20-1 and J usage is TRBJ2-5; D gene unclear. Germline V CDR1 and CDR2: DFQATT, SNEGSKA (reference sequence). V lost 0 bases and J 4 bases, leaving 15 bases between the germline ends. The CDR3 spans 15 residues. The CDR3 sequence is CSARDRVSPRETQYF. DNA for the CDR3: TGCAGTGCTAGAGATCGGGTTTCCCCCAGAGAGACCCAGTACTTC.

This clonotype was found once. This chain connects TRBV9 to TRBJ2-3; 7 positions match TRBD1. This CDR3 region has 15 residues. Looked up from germline, CDR1 is SGDLS and CDR2 is YYNGEE. The V segment lost 2 bases and the J segment 1 base; nucleotides outside the gene matches: 4. The CDR3 DNA reads TGTGCCAGCAGCGTCGACAGGGAAGGCACAGATACGCAGTATTTT. Its translation is CASSVDREGTDTQYF. Based on the CDR3 plus reference TRBV9 and TRBJ2-3, the full variable domain is DSGVTQTPKHLITATGQRVTLRCSPRSGDLSVYWYQQSLDQGLQFLIQYYNGEERAKGNILERFSAQQFPDLHSELNLSSLELGDSALYFCASSVDREGTDTQYFGPGTRLTVL.

This clonotype was counted a few times. The chain carries TRBV5-1 and TRBJ2-1, with 10 positions matching TRBD2. The V segment lost 4 bases and the J segment 5 bases; nucleotides outside the gene matches: 9. Germline V gives CDR1 SGHRS, CDR2 YFSETQ. The CDR3 contains 16 residues. CDR3 in DNA: TGCGCCAGCAGCATCCGGGGTAGCGGGAGGAACAATGAGCAGTTCTTC. Its protein product is CASSIRGSGRNNEQFF. The whole variable domain, remainder taken from reference TRBV5-1 and TRBJ2-1, is KAGVTQTPRYLIKTRGQQVTLSCSPISGHRSVSWYQQTPGQGLQFLFEYFSETQRNKGNFPGRFSGRQFSNSRSEMNVSTLELGDSALYLCASSIRGSGRNNEQFFGPGTRLTVL.

This clonotype was counted ten times or more. V and J are TRBV20-1 and TRBJ2-5; TRBD2 matches at 8 bases. CDR1 DFQATT and CDR2 SNEGSKA come from the germline V gene (reference sequence). The CDR3 is 14 amino acids. CDR3 DNA: TGCACCATCCTAGCGGGTCTAGGGGTTGAGACCCAGTACTTC. Translated: CTILAGLGVETQYF.

This clonotype showed up many times. The rearrangement joins TRBV20-1 to TRBJ1-6; tentative D call: TRBD1 (5 bases). With 8 bases removed from V and 8 bases from J, the gap between germline ends came to 19 bases. The CDR3 is 14 residues long. Germline-derived CDR1 and CDR2 are DFQATT and SNEGSKA (reference sequence). CDR3 residues: CSPRDEFLDSPLHF. CDR3 in DNA: TGCAGTCCCAGGGACGAGTTTTTGGATTCACCCCTCCACTTT.

Many counts were recorded for this clonotype. The V call is TRBV29-1, the J call TRBJ2-1; 8 positions match TRBD1. This CDR3 contains 16 residues. Per the germline V gene, CDR1 is SQVTM and CDR2 is ANQGSEA. V shed 2 bases, J shed 4 bases, and the junction held 10 bases outside the gene matches. This chain's CDR3 is CSVEYGGTGLYNEQFF. The DNA of the CDR3 is TGCAGCGTTGAATATGGGGGGACAGGTTTATACAATGAGCAGTTCTTC.

The chain couples TRBV20-1 to TRBJ2-1; D is possibly TRBD2 (5 bases). CDR3 size: 13 residues. Germline CDR1 DFQATT, CDR2 SNEGSKA (reference sequence). V lost 0 bases to trimming and J lost 5 bases, with 8 bases between them. DNA for the CDR3: TGCAGTGCTAGAGAACTAGTAGACAATGAGCAGTTCTTC. Translating gives CSARELVDNEQFF.

The sample holds many counts of this clonotype. The chain combines TRBV12-3 or TRBV12-4 with TRBJ2-1, with 13 bases that match TRBD2. The ends lost 5 bases at V and 5 bases at J; junction bases unmatched: 6. The CDR3 is 16 amino acids. CDR3 sequence: CASSRRTSGSHNEQFF. The CDR3 nucleotides read TGTGCCAGCAGTCGACGGACTAGCGGGAGCCACAATGAGCAGTTCTTC.

The chain employs TRBV20-1 and TRBJ1-3; 7 nucleotides line up with TRBD1. Germline CDR1 and CDR2: DFQATT and SNEGSKA (reference sequence). V dropped 5 bases and J dropped 0; count of bases not matched to a gene: 1. CDR3 size: 13 residues. CDR3 DNA sequence: TGCAGTGCTTGGGACAGCTCTGGAAACACCATATATTTT. Translation: CSAWDSSGNTIYF.

The chain recombines TRBV7-2 with TRBJ2-2, with 8 bases matching TRBD2. Germline V gives CDR1 SGHTA, CDR2 FQGNSA. The CDR3 covers 15 residues. Unmatched junction bases numbered 6, after V lost 2 bases and J lost 7 bases. CDR3 amino acids: CASSLTGTSHGELFF. The CDR3 DNA reads TGTGCCAGCAGCTTAACCGGGACTAGTCACGGGGAGCTGTTTTTT.

V is TRBV10-3 and J is TRBJ1-2; D unclear. Trimming removed 6 bases from V and 6 bases from J, with 14 bases in between. The CDR3 loop spans 13 amino acids. Germline values: CDR1 ENHRY, CDR2 SYGVKD. CDR3 residues: CAIRPLHTDGYTF. The CDR3 DNA is TGTGCCATCAGGCCCCTTCACACCGATGGCTACACCTTC.

The chain uses TRBV7-3 and TRBJ2-3; 7 nucleotides align to TRBD1. V gave up 5 bases and J gave up 5 bases; unmatched junction bases: 7. The V gene's germline CDR1 is SGHTA and CDR2 FQGTGA. The CDR3 sequence is 14 residues long. This CDR3 is CASSPQPGGDTQYF. CDR3 coding DNA: TGTGCCAGCAGCCCTCAACCAGGGGGAGATACGCAGTATTTT.

The chain couples TRBV5-1 to TRBJ1-3, with unresolved D. V was shortened by 0 bases and J by 0 bases, with 19 bases between the two germline ends. Germline V lookup: CDR1 SGHRS, CDR2 YFSETQ. This CDR3 spans 19 amino acids. The CDR3 coding sequence is TGCGCCAGCAGCTTGGACATGGGAGGGATCGGCAACTCTGGAAACACCATATATTTT. It yields the protein CASSLDMGGIGNSGNTIYF.